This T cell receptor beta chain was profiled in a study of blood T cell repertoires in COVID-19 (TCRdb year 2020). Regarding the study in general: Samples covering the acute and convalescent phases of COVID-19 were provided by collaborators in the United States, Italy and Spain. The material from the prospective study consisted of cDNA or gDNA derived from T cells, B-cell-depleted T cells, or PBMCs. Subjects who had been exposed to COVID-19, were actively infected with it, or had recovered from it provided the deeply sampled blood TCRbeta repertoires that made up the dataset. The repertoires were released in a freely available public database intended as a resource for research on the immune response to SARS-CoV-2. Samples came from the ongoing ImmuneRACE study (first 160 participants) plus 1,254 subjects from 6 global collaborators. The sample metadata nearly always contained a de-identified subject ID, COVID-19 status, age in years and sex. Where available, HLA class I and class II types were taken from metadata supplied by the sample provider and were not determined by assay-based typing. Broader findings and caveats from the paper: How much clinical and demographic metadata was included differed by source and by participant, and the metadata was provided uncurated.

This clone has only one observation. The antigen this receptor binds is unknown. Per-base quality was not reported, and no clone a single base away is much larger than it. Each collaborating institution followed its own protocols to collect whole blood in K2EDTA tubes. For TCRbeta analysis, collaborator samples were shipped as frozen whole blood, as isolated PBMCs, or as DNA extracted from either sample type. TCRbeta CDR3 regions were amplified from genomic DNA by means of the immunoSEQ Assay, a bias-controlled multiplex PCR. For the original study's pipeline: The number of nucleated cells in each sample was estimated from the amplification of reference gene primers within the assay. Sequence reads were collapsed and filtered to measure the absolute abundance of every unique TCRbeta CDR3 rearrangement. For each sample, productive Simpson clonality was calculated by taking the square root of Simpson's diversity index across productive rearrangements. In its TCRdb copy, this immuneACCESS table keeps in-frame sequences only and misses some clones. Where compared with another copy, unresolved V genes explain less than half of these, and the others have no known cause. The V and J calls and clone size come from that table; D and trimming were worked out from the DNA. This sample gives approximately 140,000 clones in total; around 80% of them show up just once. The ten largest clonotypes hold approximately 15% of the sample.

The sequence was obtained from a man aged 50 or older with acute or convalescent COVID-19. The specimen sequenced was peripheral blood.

The CDR3 region has the sequence CASSSRRLAGLYEQYF. The DNA is as follows: TGTGCCAGCAGCTCTAGGAGACTAGCGGGGCTTTACGAGCAGTACTTC. The V and J segments used are TRBV7-8 and TRBJ2-7; 11 bases in the junction line up with TRBD2. As encoded in the germline V gene, CDR1 is SGHVS while CDR2 is FQNEAQ. From cysteine to phenylalanine, the CDR3 is 16 amino acids long. The entry retains the CDR3 DNA only, 48 bases that are in frame from base 1. Germline trimming: 4 bases from V, 4 bases from J; junction bases outside gene matches: 9.